These 21 T cell receptor beta chains were all obtained from the same sample, sequenced in a study of T cells after posttransplantation cyclophosphamide. Profiling relied on immunoSEQ multiplex PCR, and the TCRdb table lists in-frame clones only, not all of them. This sample has 15,000 or so clones, with about 91% found just once. Busulfan-fludarabine conditioning, marrow transplant, and cyclophosphamide on days +3 and +4 were administered. The sequences come from CD4+ T cells sorted from blood, collected after allogeneic stem cell transplant with posttransplant cyclophosphamide. These receptors were collected from a male patient between 55 and 70 years old who received an allogeneic stem cell transplant from a related donor and was CMV-positive. Some T cells may possibly be graft donor cells.

V usage is TRBV4-3 and J usage is TRBJ1-3; the D is unclear. The V gene lost 3 bases and the J gene lost 0 bases, with 6 bases spanning the gap. The CDR3 loop spans 14 amino acids. CDR1 and CDR2 (germline): LGHNA, YSLEER. CDR3 bases: TGCGCCAGCAGCCAGACTCTCTCTGGAAACACCATATATTTT. This codes for CASSQTLSGNTIYF.

This sequence joins TRBV19 and TRBJ2-5, with D possibly TRBD2 on 5 matching bases. The CDR3 sequence is 13 residues long. Trimming took off 3 bases at V and 5 bases at J, with 10 bases between the two ends. CDR1 LNHDA and CDR2 SQIVND come from the germline V gene (reference sequence). The CDR3 here is CASSMGDMETQYF. CDR3 sequence (DNA): TGTGCCAGTAGTATGGGAGACATGGAGACCCAGTACTTC. Full variable domain (rest looked up from reference TRBV19 and TRBJ2-5): DGGITQSPKYLFRKEGQNVTLSCEQNLNHDAMYWYRQDPGQGLRLIYYSQIVNDFQKGDIAEGYSVSREKKESFPLTVTSAQKNPTAFYLCASSMGDMETQYFGPGTRLLVL.

V and J are TRBV5-1 and TRBJ2-2, with 8 bases that match TRBD2. The germline CDR1 and CDR2 sequences are SGHRS and YFSETQ. Trimming at V came to 5 bases and at J to 5 bases, leaving 5 bases not matched to a gene. This CDR3 contains 14 residues. The DNA of the CDR3 is TGCGCCAGCAGACCGGGAGGGGGGACCGGGGAGCTGTTTTTT. Its translation is CASRPGGGTGELFF.

The chain links TRBV7-2 to TRBJ1-2; TRBD1 agrees at 7 bases. CDR3 size: 14 residues. The germline gives CDR1 SGHTA, CDR2 FQGNSA. Unmatched junction bases numbered 3, after V lost 1 base and J lost 4 bases. This CDR3 reads CASSLGQGGYGYTF. DNA of the CDR3: TGTGCCAGCAGCTTAGGACAGGGAGGCTATGGCTACACCTTC.

The V call is TRBV21-1, the J call TRBJ2-5; the D call in the table, TRBD1, was not verified against the DNA. The J call may be mistaken, given a closer DNA end match to TRBJ2-7. TRBV21-1 is noted as a pseudogene. The CDR3 is made up of 15 amino acids. CDR3 residues: CASSLRTGPPDEQYF. The CDR3 coding sequence is TGTGCCAGCAGCCTCCGGACAGGCCCCCCTGACGAGCAGTACTTC.

J is TRBJ1-1 and V is TRBV25-1; maybe TRBD1 (6 bases). The germline V gene has CDR1 MGHDK and CDR2 SYGVNS. The CDR3 length is 15 residues. V was cut by 3 bases and J by 0 bases, with 11 bases left in between. CDR3 residues: CASSEGGAVNTEAFF. The DNA of the CDR3 is TGTGCCAGCAGTGAGGGGGGGGCCGTGAACACTGAAGCTTTCTTT.

The sample holds one count of this clone. CDR3: CASSLGTHPSDTQYF. The CDR3 DNA is TGTGCCAGCAGCTTAGGGACTCACCCCAGCGATACGCAGTATTTT. The chain couples TRBV7-3 to TRBJ2-3, with a possible D match to TRBD2 (6 bases). The CDR3 sequence is 15 residues long. The V and J ends lost 2 bases and 6 bases respectively, with 15 bases between them. The germline gives CDR1 SGHTA, CDR2 FQGTGA.

The chain recombines TRBV29-1 with TRBJ2-4; possibly TRBD2 for D (6 bases). The CDR3 is made up of 13 amino acids. V was shortened by 2 bases and J by 5 bases, with 10 bases between the two germline ends. Germline assignment: CDR1 SQVTM and CDR2 ANQGSEA. The CDR3 sequence is CSVELAVQNIQYF. The CDR3 bases are TGCAGCGTTGAATTAGCGGTTCAAAACATTCAGTACTTC.

The V and J genes are TRBV18 and TRBJ2-7, with 9 bases matching TRBD1. This CDR3 has 16 residues. Germline V lookup: CDR1 KGHSH, CDR2 LQKENI. V trimming: 1 base; J trimming: 6 bases; junction bases outside the gene matches: 10. The CDR3 loop is CASSPRTPGTGSEQYF. DNA for the CDR3: TGTGCCAGCTCACCACGAACCCCCGGGACAGGGAGCGAGCAGTACTTC.

The chain combines TRBV7-2 with TRBJ1-3; D is ambiguous. Per the germline V gene, CDR1 is SGHTA and CDR2 is FQGNSA. V was clipped by 1 base and J by 0 bases, with 16 bases between them. The CDR3 sequence is 18 residues long. Written as DNA, the CDR3 is TGTGCCAGCAGCTTAGTGCCGACACAACGCATCTCTGGAAACACCATATATTTT. It codes for CASSLVPTQRISGNTIYF.

V and J are TRBV18 and TRBJ2-3, with a weak D call TRBD2 (6 bases). The V gene's germline CDR1 is KGHSH and CDR2 LQKENI. The CDR3 spans 14 residues. Trimming stripped 6 bases from V and 4 bases from J, with 14 bases between. DNA for the CDR3: TGTGCCAGCTCCCCGGTTAGCGGTTCAGATACGCAGTATTTT. Encoded protein: CASSPVSGSDTQYF.

The chain couples TRBV2 to TRBJ1-2; 8 bases are shared with TRBD1. The ends lost 9 bases at V and 7 bases at J; junction bases unmatched: 10. Germline V gene sequence: CDR1 SNHLY, CDR2 FYNNEI. The CDR3 consists of 13 residues. The CDR3 loop reads CASEPRGQSGYTF. CDR3 sequence (DNA): TGTGCCAGTGAACCCAGGGGGCAATCTGGCTACACCTTC.

The CDR3 spells CSAGLAGGQAEETQYF. The CDR3 DNA is TGCAGCGCCGGACTAGCGGGGGGGCAAGCCGAAGAGACCCAGTACTTC. The chain has TRBV29-1 and TRBJ2-5; 15 bases fit TRBD2. The CDR3 has 16 residues. The germline V gene has CDR1 SQVTM and CDR2 ANQGSEA. The V segment lost 7 bases and the J segment 3 bases; nucleotides outside the gene matches: 9.

The J gene is TRBJ2-3, the V gene TRBV6-5; the match to TRBD1 covers 8 bases. CDR1 MNHEY and CDR2 SVGAGI come from the germline V gene. The CDR3 runs 15 residues. V was pared by 7 bases and J by 2 bases, with 8 bases of the junction left unmatched. The CDR3 loop is CASNKDRDHTDTQYF. The CDR3 bases are TGTGCCAGCAACAAGGACAGGGACCACACAGATACGCAGTATTTT.

The rearrangement joins TRBV28 to TRBJ1-2; no clear D gene. Germline loops: CDR1 MDHEN, CDR2 SYDVKM. This CDR3 comprises 13 residues. The ends were cut back, 2 bases at V and 2 bases at J, with 6 bases in the middle. The CDR3 is CASSLRENYGYTF. DNA for the CDR3: TGTGCCAGCAGTTTAAGAGAGAACTATGGCTACACCTTC.

The V call is TRBV27, the J call TRBJ1-2; possible D gene TRBD1, 5 bases. The germline V gene has CDR1 MNHEY and CDR2 SMNVEV (reference sequence). Trimming stripped 3 bases from V and 2 bases from J, with 10 bases between. This CDR3 is 14 amino acids long. CDR3 coding DNA: TGTGCCAGCAGTTTTAAAGGGGCCAACTATGGCTACACCTTC. Its translation: CASSFKGANYGYTF.

The chain carries TRBV2 and TRBJ2-5; 10 bases map to TRBD1. After removal of 8 bases from V and 4 bases from J, the junction contained 1 base not matched to a gene. This CDR3 region has 12 residues. Germline loops: CDR1 SNHLY, CDR2 FYNNEI. This CDR3 is CASRDRGETQYF. Written as DNA, the CDR3 is TGTGCCAGCCGGGACAGGGGAGAGACCCAGTACTTC.

The chain joins TRBV4-3 to TRBJ1-2; TRBD1 matches 8 bases. CDR3 length: 15 amino acids. Germline V gives CDR1 LGHNA, CDR2 YSLEER. The V and J ends lost 1 base and 4 bases, in that order; junction bases with no gene match: 5. CDR3 region: CASSQGRTGSYGYTF. The CDR3 nucleotides are TGCGCCAGCAGCCAAGGTCGGACAGGGAGCTATGGCTACACCTTC.

This chain connects TRBV4-3 to TRBJ2-1; 9 bases line up with TRBD2. The CDR3 contains 16 residues. Germline assignment: CDR1 LGHNA and CDR2 YSLEER. V was pared by 0 bases and J by 8 bases, with 8 bases of the junction left unmatched. In nucleotides, the CDR3 is TGCGCCAGCAGCCAAGAGGGCGGGGGGGCCTTATATGAGCAGTTCTTC. Amino acid sequence: CASSQEGGGALYEQFF.

This clone was recorded only once. The CDR3 loop reads CASSEGGPRTDTQYF. The CDR3 region has the DNA TGTGCCAGCAGCGAGGGTGGCCCCCGCACAGATACGCAGTATTTT. The J gene is TRBJ2-3, the V gene TRBV7-3, with a possible D match to TRBD2 (5 bases). There are 15 residues in the CDR3. Germline V gene sequence: CDR1 SGHTA, CDR2 FQGTGA. V lost 5 bases and J 1 base, leaving 13 bases between the germline ends.

The chain combines TRBV28 with TRBJ1-4; no reliable D call. The CDR3 contains 13 residues. From germline, CDR1 is MDHEN and CDR2 SYDVKM. The V and J ends lost 8 bases and 8 bases respectively, with 15 bases between them. CDR3 region: CASSLVLREKLFF. As DNA, the CDR3 is TGTGCCAGCTCGCTCGTACTACGAGAAAAACTGTTTTTT. The entire variable domain, with the rest obtained from reference TRBV28 and TRBJ1-4, is as follows: DVKVTQSSRYLVKRTGEKVFLECVQDMDHENMFWYRQDPGLGLRLIYFSYDVKMKEKGDIPEGYSVSREKKERFSLILESASTNQTSMYLCASSLVLREKLFFGSGTQLSVL.